A single TCR beta chain is shown here with its context. Its antigen is not known. The sample is drawn from a study of cytomegalovirus exposure and HLA in healthy donors. PCR was performed using 60 Vbeta and 13 Jbeta primers. Profiling relied on immunoSEQ multiplex PCR, and the TCRdb table lists in-frame clones only, not all of them. The table records about 230,000 clones, approximately 82% of them present only once. Germline V gene lookup returns CDR1 GTSNPN and CDR2 SVGIG (reference sequence). The CDR3 loop spans 12 amino acids. V was pared by 4 bases and J by 5 bases, with 8 bases between. Findings and limits, study-wide: Some TCR beta chains (roughly 150 of them) were listed as cytomegalovirus-associated. The records held CMV serostatus as the only immune exposure information. At a 0.05 false discovery rate, a later analysis found over 15,000 TCR beta sequences to be associated with HLA alleles. Highest at DRB1 and lowest at HLA-C, TCR association rates differed among HLA loci in a later analysis.

This sequence joins TRBV30 and TRBJ2-2; D gene unclear. Input material: PBMCs. This sequence originates from a woman between 35 and 50 years old in good health and CMV-seronegative. The CDR3 region has the DNA TGTGCCTGGAATTCAGGTACCGGGGAGCTGTTTTTT. Its protein is CAWNSGTGELFF.